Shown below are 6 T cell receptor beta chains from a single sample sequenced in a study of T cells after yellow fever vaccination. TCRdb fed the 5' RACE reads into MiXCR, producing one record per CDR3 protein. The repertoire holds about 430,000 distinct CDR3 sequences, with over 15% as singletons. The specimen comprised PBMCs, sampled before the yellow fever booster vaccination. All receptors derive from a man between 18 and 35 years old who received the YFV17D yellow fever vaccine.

The CDR3: CASSFGGNSPQHF. In nucleotides, the CDR3 is TGTGCCAGCAGTTTTGGAGGTAACAGCCCCCAGCATTTT. The rearrangement uses TRBV12-3 or TRBV12-4 and TRBJ1-5; D call uncertain. V was clipped by 3 bases and J by 10 bases, with 13 bases between them. The CDR3 contains 13 residues.

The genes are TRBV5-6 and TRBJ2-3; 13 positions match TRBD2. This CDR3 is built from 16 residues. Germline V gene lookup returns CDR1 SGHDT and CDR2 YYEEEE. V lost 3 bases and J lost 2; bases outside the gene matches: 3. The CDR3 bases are TGTGCCAGCAGCTCCGGACTAGCGGGGGTCACAGATACGCAGTATTTT. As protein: CASSSGLAGVTDTQYF.

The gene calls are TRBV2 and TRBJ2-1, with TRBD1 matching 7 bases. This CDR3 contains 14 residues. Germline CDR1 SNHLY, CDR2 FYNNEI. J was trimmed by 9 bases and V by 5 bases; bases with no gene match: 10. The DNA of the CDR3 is TGTGCCAGCAGTCTCCAGGGGGTTGCTAGTGAGCAGTTCTTC. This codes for CASSLQGVASEQFF.

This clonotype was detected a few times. CDR3 sequence reads: CARRGDEETQYF. For the CDR3, the DNA is TGTGCCAGGCGGGGGGACGAAGAGACCCAGTACTTC. V is TRBV2 and J is TRBJ2-5; 8 bases line up with TRBD2. V was clipped by 9 bases and J by 3 bases; unmatched bases: 3. Germline CDR1 SNHLY, CDR2 FYNNEI. The CDR3 is 12 amino acids.

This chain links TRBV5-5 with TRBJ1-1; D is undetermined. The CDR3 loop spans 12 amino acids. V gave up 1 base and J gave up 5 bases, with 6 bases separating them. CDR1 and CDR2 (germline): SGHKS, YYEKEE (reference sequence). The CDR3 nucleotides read TGTGCCAGCAGCTTGTCGGCAACTGAAGCTTTCTTT. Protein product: CASSLSATEAFF.

DNA for the CDR3: TGTGCCAGCAGCGCGATACAGGGGGCACAGCCCCAGCATTTT. Translated: CASSAIQGAQPQHF. The genes are TRBV7-6 and TRBJ1-5, with 9 bases lining up with TRBD1. CDR1 is SGHVS and CDR2 is FNYEAQ in the germline V gene. The CDR3 consists of 14 residues. V shed 5 bases and J 7 bases; nucleotides not matched to a gene: 6.